Listed below are T cell receptor beta chains from one sample, sequenced in a study of post-analysis software for immune sequencing data. TCRdb reprocessed the PCR reads with MiXCR, giving one entry per CDR3 protein. Of about 430,000 distinct CDR3 sequences in the sample, approximately 38% were seen once. The sequenced sample was blood. These receptors originate from a girl aged 2-10 years with multiple sclerosis. The CDR3 runs from the conserved cysteine through the conserved F or W. The D gene is left open where the match is weak. Size is stated for part of the rows, as once, few or many counts, or as a class when the clone is expanded.

D | J | size | V | DNA | CDR3
- | TRBJ1-3 | - | TRBV5-5 | TGTGCCAGCAGTTACGGGACGGCGGCTGGAAACACCATATATTTT | CASSYGTAAGNTIYF
TRBD1 | TRBJ1-2 | - | TRBV4-2 | TGTGCCAGCAGCCAAGATAGAGGGGGCGCGAAAGGCTACACCTTC | CASSQDRGGAKGYTF
- | TRBJ2-1 | few | TRBV7-2 | TGTGCCAGCAGCTTATGGGGCATCAACAATGAGCAGTTCTTC | CASSLWGINNEQFF
TRBD2 | TRBJ2-3 | - | TRBV7-2 | TGTGCCAGCAGCTTAGGGGCGGTGCGGGAGTGGGGCACAGATACGCAGTATTTT | CASSLGAVREWGTDTQYF
- | TRBJ2-6 | - | TRBV15 | TGTGCCACCAGCAGAGATACTGGTTCTGGGGCCAACGTCCTGACTTTC | CATSRDTGSGANVLTF
- | TRBJ2-7 | - | TRBV12-3/TRBV12-4 | TGTGCCAGCAGTCTCTCAGGGGACCTTAGGGAGCAGTACTTC | CASSLSGDLREQYF
- | TRBJ2-7 | - | TRBV20-1 | TGCAGTGCTAGAATCCCGGACAGCTACGCGCAGTACTTC | CSARIPDSYAQYF
- | TRBJ2-5 | few | TRBV24-1 | TGTGCCACCAGTGCGGGATCACGAGAGACCCAGTACTTC | CATSAGSRETQYF
- | TRBJ1-1 | - | TRBV28 | TGTGCCAGCAGTCCGAGGCAGGGCGCTGAAGCTTTCTTT | CASSPRQGAEAFF
- | TRBJ2-1 | few | TRBV5-1 | TGCGCCAGCAGCTTCAATTTGGATGAGCAGTTCTTC | CASSFNLDEQFF
- | TRBJ2-4 | - | TRBV7-2 | TGTGCCAGCAGCTTAGCGGTCAGTTCGGCCAAAAACATTCAGTACTTC | CASSLAVSSAKNIQYF
- | TRBJ1-5 | - | TRBV7-8 | TGTGCCAGCAGCTTAATGAGAGGGGATCAGCCCCAGCATTTT | CASSLMRGDQPQHF
- | TRBJ1-5 | - | TRBV20-1 | TGCAGTGCCTCGAGTGGAGGGGTTCAGCCCCAGCATTTT | CSASSGGVQPQHF
TRBD2 | TRBJ2-3 | - | TRBV20-1 | TGCAGTGCTAGAGGCGTGTCCGGGACTATCATCCTAGATACGCAGTATTTT | CSARGVSGTIILDTQYF
- | TRBJ2-5 | - | TRBV11-1 | TGTGCCAGCAGCTCGGGAGTGGGGGAGACCCAGTACTTC | CASSSGVGETQYF
- | TRBJ2-3 | - | TRBV28 | TGTGCCAACAGTTTGACCTACTTCACAGATACGCAGTATTTT | CANSLTYFTDTQYF
- | TRBJ2-5 | - | TRBV7-9 | TGTGCCAGCAGCTCCGCCGGGACTGACCAAGAGACCCAGTACTTC | CASSSAGTDQETQYF
- | TRBJ1-5 | few | TRBV12-3/TRBV12-4 | TGTGCCAGCACTCATCGTGCGGGTTATCAGCCCCAGCATTTT | CASTHRAGYQPQHF
- | TRBJ2-1 | - | TRBV2 | TGTGCCAGCAGTGAAGCGCAAGGACCTTATGAGCAGTTCTTC | CASSEAQGPYEQFF
TRBD1 | TRBJ1-2 | many | TRBV12-3/TRBV12-4 | TGTGCCAGCAGTCCAGGACAGGGCTATGGCTACACCTTC | CASSPGQGYGYTF
- | TRBJ2-7 | few | TRBV29-1 | TGCAGCGTTTTCTGGGACTTCCCCTACGAGCAGTACTTC | CSVFWDFPYEQYF
- | TRBJ1-3 | - | TRBV5-1 | TGCGCCAGCAGCTTGGAGGGGTCGGGAAACACCATATATTTT | CASSLEGSGNTIYF
- | TRBJ2-7 | few | TRBV28 | TGTGCCAGTTCGGGATCCGCGGTAGGCGAGCAGTACTTC | CASSGSAVGEQYF
- | TRBJ2-5 | few | TRBV24-1 | TGTGCCACCAGTGATCTAGGGGAGCCTAAAGAGACCCAGTACTTC | CATSDLGEPKETQYF
TRBD2 | TRBJ2-7 | - | TRBV3-1 | TGTGCCAGCAGACTTGGACTAGCGGGAGGATACGAGCAGTACTTC | CASRLGLAGGYEQYF
TRBD1 | TRBJ2-7 | - | TRBV28 | TGTGCCAGCAGACCCGGGACAGGGGACTTCTACGAGCAGTACTTC | CASRPGTGDFYEQYF
- | TRBJ2-7 | - | TRBV7-2 | TGTGCCAGCAGCAGGGGGTCCTACAATGAGCAGTACTTC | CASSRGSYNEQYF
TRBD1 | TRBJ1-2 | - | TRBV28 | TGTGCCAGCAGTCAGGGACGTCCAGGGGGCTATGGCTACACCTTC | CASSQGRPGGYGYTF
TRBD1 | TRBJ2-3 | few | TRBV4-2 | TGTGCCAGCAGCCAAGCCCCAACAGGGGGCATCGGAGATACGCAGTATTTT | CASSQAPTGGIGDTQYF
- | TRBJ2-3 | - | TRBV7-2 | TGTGCCAGCAGCCCTCCCGGAGGCTTAAACACAGATACGCAGTATTTT | CASSPPGGLNTDTQYF
- | TRBJ2-1 | few | TRBV20-1 | TGCAGTGCTAGAGGTCGCAATGAGCAGTTCTTC | CSARGRNEQFF
- | TRBJ1-1 | - | TRBV20-1 | TGCAGTGCTAGGTTGGGCAGTGACACTGAAGCTTTCTTT | CSARLGSDTEAFF